This TCR beta chain was recorded in a study of T-cell memory formation after mild COVID-19. Study observations and caveats: Whether second-wave clones peaking at day 37 were SARS-CoV-2 specific went unconfirmed.

Concerning this clonotype: Its specificity is unknown.

5'RACE with constant-segment primers built TCRalpha and TCRbeta cDNA libraries with UMIs. In TCRdb, the 5' RACE reads were re-called with MiXCR into one record per CDR3 protein. The table lists a few hundred thousand distinct CDR3 sequences, around 17% of them singletons. The CDR3 loop spans 15 amino acids. The V gene's germline CDR1 is SSHAT and CDR2 FNYEAQ (reference sequence). V was clipped by 4 bases and J by 1 base, with 13 bases between them. The sequence was obtained from a man between 18 and 29 years old who had mild COVID-19 (a few samples of this study predate the infection). Cell type and time point are not known. The sequencing input was PBMCs or a T cell subset sorted from them (not recorded which). The chain couples TRBV7-7 to TRBJ2-5; no clear D. The CDR3 loop is CASSSSGFPQETQYF. In nucleotides, the CDR3 is TGTGCCAGCAGCTCCTCCGGATTTCCCCAAGAGACCCAGTACTTC.